Below, 7 T cell receptor beta chains from the same sample are listed, as sequenced in a study of T cell responses to AZD1222 COVID-19 vaccine. Using immunoSEQ multiplex PCR, the repertoire was profiled, and TCRdb retains in-frame clones only, with some absent. Among about 200,000 clones listed, around 92% were seen once. This specimen was peripheral blood, taken on day 0 of AZD1222 vaccination. The source of these receptors is an adult in good health.

This sequence joins TRBV28 and TRBJ2-5, with a weak D call TRBD1 (6 bases). V lost 5 bases, J lost 1 base, and 20 bases lay in between. There are 17 residues in the CDR3. CDR1 MDHEN and CDR2 SYDVKM come from the germline V gene. CDR3 DNA: TGTGCCAGCAGTACCGGGGCAGGACAGCGGAGCCAAGAGACCCAGTACTTC. It encodes CASSTGAGQRSQETQYF.

The V call is TRBV29-1, the J call TRBJ2-7; 8 bases match TRBD2. The CDR3 sequence is 18 residues long. CDR1 is SQVTM and CDR2 is ANQGSEA in the germline V gene. V trimming: 1 base; J trimming: 0 bases; junction bases outside the gene matches: 14. The DNA of the CDR3 is TGCAGCGTTGAAGCCAGGACCTTTGGACTAGCTAGCTCCTACGAGCAGTACTTC. Residues: CSVEARTFGLASSYEQYF.

The CDR3 DNA sequence: TGCGCCAGCAGCAGGTCTAGCGGGGGTTCCAATGAGCAGTTCTTC. Its translation: CASSRSSGGSNEQFF. The chain uses TRBV5-1 and TRBJ2-1; 10 nucleotides match TRBD2. V was clipped by 4 bases and J by 6 bases; unmatched bases: 7. Germline V gene lookup returns CDR1 SGHRS and CDR2 YFSETQ. The CDR3 runs 15 residues.

This clone was seen a single time. The chain employs TRBV2 and TRBJ2-2; TRBD1 matches at 9 bases. There are 18 residues in the CDR3. The V segment lost 6 bases and the J segment 0 bases; nucleotides outside the gene matches: 11. In germline, CDR1 is SNHLY, CDR2 FYNNEI. This chain's CDR3 is CASSVGTGLLSNTGELFF. The CDR3 bases are TGTGCCAGCAGCGTCGGGACAGGGCTGCTTTCGAACACCGGGGAGCTGTTTTTT. The full variable domain, its missing parts supplied by reference TRBV2 and TRBJ2-2, is EPEVTQTPSHQVTQMGQEVILRCVPISNHLYFYWYRQILGQKVEFLVSFYNNEISEKSEIFDDQFSVERPDGSNFTLKIRSTKLEDSAMYFCASSVGTGLLSNTGELFFGEGSRLTVL.

This chain connects TRBV24-1 to TRBJ2-1; D unresolved. Germline V gene data show CDR1 as KGHDR and CDR2 as SFDVKD. The CDR3 loop spans 13 amino acids. Trimming cost V 4 bases and J 6 bases, with 9 bases left between them. CDR3 sequence: CATSDTVTNEQFF. The CDR3 DNA follows: TGTGCCACCAGTGACACAGTGACCAATGAGCAGTTCTTC.

This chain links TRBV14 with TRBJ2-7; D is perhaps TRBD2 (5 bases). V lost 1 base, J lost 1 base, and 8 bases lay in between. The CDR3 has 14 residues. Germline V CDR1 and CDR2: SGHDN, FVKESK. This CDR3 is CASSQGDYSYEQYF. CDR3 bases: TGTGCCAGCAGCCAAGGCGACTATTCCTACGAGCAGTACTTC. The full variable domain, its missing parts supplied by reference TRBV14 and TRBJ2-7, is EAGVTQFPSHSVIEKGQTVTLRCDPISGHDNLYWYRRVMGKEIKFLLHFVKESKQDESGMPNNRFLAERTGGTYSTLKVQPAELEDSGVYFCASSQGDYSYEQYFGPGTRLTVT.

The V gene is TRBV3-1 (or the pseudogene TRBV3-2), the J gene TRBJ1-6; D is unclear. The CDR3 is 18 residues long. Per the germline V gene, CDR1 is LGHDT and CDR2 is YNNKEL (reference sequence). V lost 0 bases to trimming and J lost 0 bases, with 12 bases between them. This CDR3 is CASSQEGSLSSYNSPLHF. CDR3 bases: TGTGCCAGCAGCCAAGAAGGCAGCTTGAGCTCCTATAATTCACCCCTCCACTTT.